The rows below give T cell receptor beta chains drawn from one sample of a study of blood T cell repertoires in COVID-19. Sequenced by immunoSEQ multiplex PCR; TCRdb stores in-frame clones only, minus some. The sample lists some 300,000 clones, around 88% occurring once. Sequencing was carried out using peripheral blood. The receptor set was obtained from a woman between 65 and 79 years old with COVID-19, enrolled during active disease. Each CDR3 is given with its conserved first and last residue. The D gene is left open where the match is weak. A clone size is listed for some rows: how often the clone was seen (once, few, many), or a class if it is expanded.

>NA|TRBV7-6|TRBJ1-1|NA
CASSVAIRVLEDTEAFF
TGTGCCAGCAGCGTAGCCATCAGGGTCCTCGAGGACACTGAAGCTTTCTTT
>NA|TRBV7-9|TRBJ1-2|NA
CATYGGTYGYTF
TGTGCCACCTACGGGGGGACCTATGGCTACACCTTC
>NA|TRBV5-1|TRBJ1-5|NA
CASSPRQKHQPQHF
TGCGCCAGCAGCCCCCGACAGAAACATCAGCCCCAGCATTTT
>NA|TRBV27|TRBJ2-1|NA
CASSFSNEQFF
TGTGCCAGCAGTTTTTCTAATGAGCAGTTCTTC
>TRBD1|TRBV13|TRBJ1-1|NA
CASSPEGQGADTEAFF
TGTGCCAGCAGCCCCGAGGGACAGGGGGCGGACACTGAAGCTTTCTTT
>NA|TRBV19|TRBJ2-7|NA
CASSRTYSYEQYF
TGTGCCAGTAGTAGGACATACTCCTACGAGCAGTACTTC
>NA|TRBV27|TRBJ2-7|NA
CASSPGLRTYEQYF
TGTGCCAGCAGTCCCGGACTAAGGACCTACGAGCAGTACTTC
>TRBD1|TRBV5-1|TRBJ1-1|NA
CASSLQGVADTEAFF
TGCGCCAGCAGCTTACAGGGGGTAGCGGATACTGAAGCTTTCTTT
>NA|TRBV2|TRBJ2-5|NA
CASLRPGEETQYF
TGTGCCAGCCTTAGGCCTGGAGAAGAGACCCAGTACTTC
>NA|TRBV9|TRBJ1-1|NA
CASSVEGENTEAFF
TGTGCCAGCAGCGTAGAGGGAGAGAACACTGAAGCTTTCTTT
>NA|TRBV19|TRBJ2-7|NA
CASSASSYEQYF
TGTGCCAGTAGTGCTAGCTCCTACGAGCAGTACTTC
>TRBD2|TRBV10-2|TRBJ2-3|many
CASSDGGGDTQYF
TGCGCCAGCAGTGATGGGGGAGGGGATACGCAGTATTTT
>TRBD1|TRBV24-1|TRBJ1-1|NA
CASEYRGAEAFF
TGTGCCTCCGAATACAGGGGGGCTGAAGCTTTCTTT
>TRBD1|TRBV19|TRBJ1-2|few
CASSDRGQEGYTF
TGTGCCAGTAGTGACAGGGGGCAGGAGGGCTACACCTTC
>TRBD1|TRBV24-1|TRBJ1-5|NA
CATSGPDRENSQPQHF
TGTGCCACCAGTGGCCCGGACAGGGAGAACAGTCAGCCCCAGCATTTT
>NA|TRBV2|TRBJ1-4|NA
CASSVDRSRNEKLFF
TGTGCCAGCAGCGTCGACAGGAGCCGTAATGAAAAACTGTTTTTT
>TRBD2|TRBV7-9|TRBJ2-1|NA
CASSRTSGGLSSYNEQFF
TGTGCCAGCAGCCGGACTAGCGGGGGCCTTAGCTCCTACAATGAGCAGTTCTTC
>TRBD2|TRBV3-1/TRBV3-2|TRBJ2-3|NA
CASSQVAGGVTDTQYF
TGTGCCAGCAGCCAAGTAGCGGGGGGTGTCACAGATACGCAGTATTTT